The rows below give T cell receptor beta chains drawn from one sample of a study of CD8 T cells in ankylosing spondylitis. TCRdb used MiXCR to reprocess the 5' RACE reads, holding one entry per CDR3 protein. The profile shows approximately 300,000 distinct CDR3 sequences, 20% of them singletons. Sequencing was carried out using blood, either unsorted or a sorted T cell fraction (not recorded which). These receptors all stem from a male donor with ankylosing spondylitis or in good health (not recorded which). CDR3s leave out the opening cysteine and the closing phenylalanine or tryptophan.

J: TRBJ2-1
V: TRBV6-1
CDR3: ASSESPTGNYNEQF

J: TRBJ1-2
V: TRBV12-3/TRBV12-4
CDR3: ASRDSANYGYT

J: TRBJ1-3
V: TRBV11-2
CDR3: ASSLATTGGVNTIY

J: TRBJ1-2
V: TRBV7-6
CDR3: ASSRGWGLNYGYT

J: TRBJ1-1
V: TRBV20-1
CDR3: SARTTTGSTEAF

J: TRBJ2-2
V: TRBV5-1
CDR3: ATRWTSGNTGELF

J: TRBJ2-2
V: TRBV5-1
CDR3: ASSLMGTGIANTGELF

J: TRBJ1-5
V: TRBV6-1
CDR3: ASSEPRHRADQPQH

J: TRBJ1-6
V: TRBV3-1
CDR3: ASSQEGGQGYSPLH

J: TRBJ1-2
V: TRBV7-2
CDR3: ASSLMRAGYT

J: TRBJ2-5
V: TRBV18
CDR3: ASRELQETQY

J: TRBJ1-2
V: TRBV29-1
CDR3: SVGVGRAYGYT

J: TRBJ2-2
V: TRBV20-1
CDR3: SACPNSGRAISGELF

J: TRBJ2-5
V: TRBV21-1
CDR3: ASSKKAESYQETQY

J: TRBJ1-6
V: TRBV12-3/TRBV12-4
CDR3: ASSLVNSYNSPLH

J: TRBJ2-2
V: TRBV9
CDR3: ASSVLGNTGELF

J: TRBJ2-2
V: TRBV4-1
CDR3: ASSELAGGTGELF

J: TRBJ1-2
V: TRBV6-6
CDR3: ATSTVYGYT

J: TRBJ1-6
V: TRBV7-2
CDR3: ASSLDGGHSFPLH